One sample yielded the 14 T cell receptor beta chains listed below, sequenced in a study of T cell responses to AZD1222 COVID-19 vaccine. Produced via immunoSEQ multiplex PCR; TCRdb's table is partial and in-frame only. Of some 130,000 clones detected, 75% to 95% appear once; the ten largest clones hold approximately 2.6%. The source material was peripheral blood, sampled on day 0 of AZD1222 vaccination. Receptors were obtained from an adult in good health.

The rearrangement links TRBV15 to TRBJ2-2, with D maybe TRBD1 (5 bases). V was pared by 8 bases and J by 8 bases, with 21 bases between. This CDR3 region has 15 residues. Germline V gene data show CDR1 as LNHNV and CDR2 as YYDKDF (reference sequence). The CDR3 DNA reads TGTGCCACCCCCGAACCAGGGAAGGTCTCAGGGGAGCTGTTTTTT. This sequence encodes CATPEPGKVSGELFF.

In this sample, this clone turned up once. Written as DNA, the CDR3 is TGTGCCAGCAGTTTACGGGGAGTCGGAGAGCAGTTCTTC. Amino acids: CASSLRGVGEQFF. The V gene is TRBV12-3 or TRBV12-4, the J gene TRBJ2-1; tentatively, D is TRBD2 (5 bases). V lost 2 bases to trimming and J lost 10 bases, with 12 bases between them. The CDR3 sequence is 13 residues long.

CDR3 region: CASSGTATASGNTIYF. The CDR3 nucleotides are TGCGCCAGCAGCGGGACAGCGACAGCCTCTGGAAACACCATATATTTT. The J gene is TRBJ1-3, the V gene TRBV5-1; TRBD1 matches 7 bases. The germline CDR1 and CDR2 sequences are SGHRS and YFSETQ. This CDR3 spans 16 amino acids. V gave up 4 bases and J gave up 0 bases; unmatched junction bases: 7.

This clone was observed a single time. The chain carries TRBV28 and TRBJ1-2; no clear D. V gave up 2 bases and J gave up 4 bases, with 5 bases separating them. CDR3 length: 12 residues. The germline CDR1 and CDR2 sequences are MDHEN and SYDVKM. In nucleotides, the CDR3 is TGTGCCAGCAGTTTAAGGTTCTATGGCTACACCTTC. It specifies CASSLRFYGYTF.

This clone was recorded once. The chain joins TRBV21-1 to TRBJ1-1. TRBV21-1 is described as a pseudogene. This CDR3 is 15 amino acids long. The CDR3 reads CASMDGYQANTEAFF. The CDR3 DNA is TGTGCCAGCATGGACGGGTATCAGGCGAACACTGAAGCTTTCTTT.

The V gene is TRBV27, the J gene TRBJ2-2; no firm D call. V dropped 3 bases and J dropped 5 bases, with 7 bases sitting between them. The CDR3 contains 13 residues. Per germline, CDR1 MNHEY and CDR2 SMNVEV (reference sequence). The CDR3 sequence is CASSFTRTGELFF. The CDR3 DNA reads as TGTGCCAGCAGTTTTACGAGAACCGGGGAGCTGTTTTTT.

The chain joins TRBV7-9 to TRBJ1-6, with D perhaps TRBD1 (6 bases). V was shortened by 5 bases and J by 7 bases, with 15 bases between the two germline ends. CDR1 and CDR2 from the germline V gene are SEHNR and FQNEAQ (reference sequence). The CDR3 runs 15 residues. CDR3 DNA: TGTGCCAGCAGCCCCAGAGGAGGGGGGAATTCACCCCTCCACTTT. This translates into CASSPRGGGNSPLHF.

The CDR3 protein is CASSVLDRDPNYGYTF. The CDR3 DNA reads TGTGCCAGCAGCGTATTAGACAGAGACCCGAACTATGGCTACACCTTC. The chain has TRBV9 and TRBJ1-2; D might be TRBD1 (5 bases). The germline V gene has CDR1 SGDLS and CDR2 YYNGEE. The CDR3 sequence is 16 residues long. V lost 1 base and J 2 bases, leaving 15 bases between the germline ends.

The chain employs TRBV18 and TRBJ2-3, with 11 nucleotides matching TRBD2. The trim removed 5 bases at V and 4 bases at J, leaving 14 bases unmatched. This CDR3 comprises 18 residues. Germline V lookup: CDR1 KGHSH, CDR2 LQKENI. CDR3 region: CASSGSPSSGGRADTQYF. In DNA, the CDR3 is TGTGCCAGCTCAGGTTCCCCCTCTAGCGGGGGGCGGGCAGATACGCAGTATTTT.

V usage is TRBV2 and J usage is TRBJ1-2; 8 positions match TRBD1. CDR3 length: 13 amino acids. V was pared by 7 bases and J by 5 bases, with 6 bases of the junction left unmatched. Germline V gives CDR1 SNHLY, CDR2 FYNNEI. The CDR3 loop reads CASTADRVYGYTF. The CDR3 bases are TGTGCCAGCACCGCGGACAGGGTATATGGCTACACCTTC. The full variable domain, rest sourced from reference TRBV2 and TRBJ1-2, is EPEVTQTPSHQVTQMGQEVILRCVPISNHLYFYWYRQILGQKVEFLVSFYNNEISEKSEIFDDQFSVERPDGSNFTLKIRSTKLEDSAMYFCASTADRVYGYTFGSGTRLTVV.

V is TRBV5-1 and J is TRBJ1-2; tentatively, D is TRBD1 (6 bases). The CDR3 covers 13 residues. V was cut by 4 bases and J by 7 bases, with 14 bases left in between. CDR1 and CDR2 (germline): SGHRS, YFSETQ. CDR3 coding DNA: TGCGCCAGCAGCGACCAGGGGCACGGTGGCTACACCTTC. Translation gives CASSDQGHGGYTF.

The V call is TRBV12-5, the J call TRBJ1-6; D is unresolved. V gave up 4 bases and J gave up 6 bases, with 13 bases separating them. This CDR3 has 15 residues. Looked up from germline, CDR1 is LGHNT and CDR2 is FRNRAP. As DNA, the CDR3 is TGTGCTAGTGGTTCAACCGGGAACTTTAATTCACCCCTCCACTTT. Its protein product is CASGSTGNFNSPLHF.

The rearrangement uses TRBV2 and TRBJ1-2; D is unresolved. CDR1 and CDR2 (germline): SNHLY, FYNNEI. The CDR3 length is 12 residues. The CDR3 nucleotides are TGTTCTACTCGCGGGGATGGGGATGGCTACACCTTC. Translation gives CSTRGDGDGYTF.

This clone was found once. The V and J genes are TRBV18 and TRBJ2-1; 7 positions match TRBD1. The CDR3 is made up of 20 amino acids. Germline V CDR1 and CDR2: KGHSH, LQKENI. The V segment lost 5 bases and the J segment 8 bases; nucleotides outside the gene matches: 27. Here the CDR3 reads CASSGSDRAERRRILDEQFF. The CDR3 nucleotides read TGTGCCAGCTCAGGGTCCGACAGGGCGGAGCGGCGGCGGATCCTCGATGAGCAGTTCTTC. The full variable domain, with the rest looked up from reference TRBV18 and TRBJ2-1, is NAGVMQNPRHLVRRRGQEARLRCSPMKGHSHVYWYRQLPEEGLKFMVYLQKENIIDESGMPKERFSAEFPKEGPSILRIQQVVRGDSAAYFCASSGSDRAERRRILDEQFFGPGTRLTVL.